This passage covers 14 T cell receptor beta chains from one sample sequenced in a study of neurological immune-mediated disorders. In TCRdb, the 5' RACE reads were re-called with MiXCR into one record per CDR3 protein. The table records tens of thousands of distinct CDR3 sequences, about 5.2% of them present only once. The sample was PBMCs. The source is a woman younger than 45 with multiple sclerosis.

This clonotype was recorded at least ten times. The chain joins TRBV10-3 to TRBJ1-2; D gene uncertain. The CDR3 is 14 residues long. With 4 bases removed from V and 8 bases from J, the gap between germline ends came to 17 bases. CDR1 is ENHRY and CDR2 is SYGVKD in the germline V gene. The CDR3: CAISGGPHLAGYTF. CDR3 DNA sequence: TGTGCCATCAGTGGAGGACCCCACCTCGCCGGCTACACCTTC.

This clonotype was recorded at least ten times. The chain employs TRBV6-4 and TRBJ2-1; weak D call: TRBD1 (5 bases). With 1 base removed from V and 6 bases from J, the gap between germline ends came to 16 bases. CDR3 size: 16 residues. Germline-derived CDR1 and CDR2 are MRHNA and SNTAGT. The CDR3 sequence is CASSDYPREDGNEQFF. CDR3 coding DNA: TGTGCCAGCAGTGACTATCCCAGGGAAGATGGCAATGAGCAGTTCTTC.

In this sample, this clonotype turned up many times. The chain couples TRBV12-3 or TRBV12-4 to TRBJ1-1, with 8 bases lining up with TRBD1. This CDR3 spans 15 amino acids. The ends lost 5 bases at V and 0 bases at J; junction bases unmatched: 5. CDR3: CASSRDRGMNTEAFF. CDR3 nucleotide sequence: TGTGCCAGCAGTCGCGACAGGGGAATGAACACTGAAGCTTTCTTT.

This clonotype was counted at least ten times. This chain connects TRBV6-5 to TRBJ2-5; 7 bases are shared with TRBD2. The length of the CDR3 is 14 residues. Losses at the gene ends were 6 bases for V and 4 bases for J; bases not matched to a gene: 8. Germline loops: CDR1 MNHEY, CDR2 SVGAGI. The CDR3 loop reads CASSYGGSAETQYF. The CDR3 nucleotides read TGTGCCAGCAGCTACGGGGGGTCGGCAGAGACCCAGTACTTC.

The chain recombines TRBV11-2 with TRBJ1-1, with 8 positions matching TRBD1. Trimming at V came to 1 base and at J to 0 bases, leaving 10 bases not matched to a gene. Germline V gene data show CDR1 as SGHAT and CDR2 as FQNNGV. The CDR3 covers 18 residues. CDR3 loop: CASSLGRVDRGLNTEAFF. The CDR3 DNA is TGTGCCAGCAGCTTAGGCCGGGTCGACAGGGGCTTGAACACTGAAGCTTTCTTT.

This clonotype was seen many times. The V call is TRBV20-1, the J call TRBJ1-2, with D perhaps TRBD1 (5 bases). The CDR3 sequence is 21 residues long. Trimming took off 1 base at V and 5 bases at J, with 35 bases between the two ends. Germline V gives CDR1 DFQATT, CDR2 SNEGSKA (reference sequence). CDR3 in DNA: TGCAGTGCTAGAGTAGACCTTCACGCGATGGGACCGCACGGGGCTCGGTATGGCTACACCTTC. It yields the protein CSARVDLHAMGPHGARYGYTF.

This clonotype appeared many times. A junction end diverges from the germline sequence, so it may reflect a read error. The chain combines TRBV20-1 with TRBJ2-1; 9 positions agree with TRBD2. Germline-derived CDR1 and CDR2 are DFQATT and SNEGSKA (reference sequence). The CDR3 runs to 14 residues. This CDR3 is CSASGTSSYNVQFF. In nucleotides, the CDR3 is TGCAGTGCGTCCGGGACTAGCTCCTACAATGTGCAGTTCTTC.

This clonotype was recorded at least ten times. The chain recombines TRBV20-1 with TRBJ2-3; 9 positions match TRBD1. Unmatched junction bases numbered 8, after V lost 6 bases and J lost 4 bases. This CDR3 is 14 amino acids long. Germline CDR1 DFQATT, CDR2 SNEGSKA (reference sequence). DNA of the CDR3: TGCAGTGCGAAGGAGGGGACAGGGTCAGATACGCAGTATTTT. Amino acid sequence: CSAKEGTGSDTQYF.

This clonotype was found many times. This sequence joins TRBV7-3 and TRBJ1-1; TRBD1 is a possible D gene (5 bases). Germline lookup yields CDR1 SGHTA and CDR2 FQGTGA. V was trimmed by 4 bases and J by 1 base, leaving 7 bases between them. CDR3 length equals 13 residues. The CDR3 DNA is TGTGCCAGCAGCTCTGACAGGAACACTGAAGCTTTCTTT. This encodes CASSSDRNTEAFF.

The CDR3 DNA sequence: TGCGCCAGCAGCTACATGGGGGAGCAGTACTTC. Amino acid sequence: CASSYMGEQYF. The gene calls are TRBV5-1 and TRBJ2-7; D ambiguous. Trimming removed 3 bases at V and 7 bases at J, with 8 bases between. The CDR3 totals 11 residues. Germline loops: CDR1 SGHRS, CDR2 YFSETQ.

This clonotype was counted ten times or more. The chain has TRBV6-2 or TRBV6-3 and TRBJ2-7, with D unresolved. CDR1 and CDR2 from the germline V gene are MNHEY and SVGEGT. V was clipped by 2 bases and J by 3 bases, with 8 bases between them. This CDR3 contains 13 residues. The CDR3: CASSYRNYYEQYF. CDR3 DNA: TGTGCCAGCAGTTACAGGAACTACTACGAGCAGTACTTC.

This clonotype was seen at least ten times. The chain couples TRBV6-5 to TRBJ2-1, with 9 bases matching TRBD2. The V gene's germline CDR1 is MNHEY and CDR2 SVGAGI. V lost 8 bases, J lost 9 bases, and 17 bases stayed unmatched. The CDR3 totals 16 residues. The CDR3 nucleotides read TGTGCCAGCGTTGCTCTCTTTGCGGGAGGGGGTGGTGAGCAGTTCTTC. Its translation: CASVALFAGGGGEQFF.

This clonotype showed up many times. This chain joins TRBV20-1 and TRBJ2-7, with 8 bases fitting TRBD1. J gave up 5 bases and V 2 bases, and 8 bases lay outside the gene matches. The V gene's germline CDR1 is DFQATT and CDR2 SNEGSKA (reference sequence). This CDR3 has 14 residues. This CDR3 reads CSARSGTGGDEQYF. In nucleotides, the CDR3 is TGCAGTGCTAGATCCGGGACAGGTGGGGACGAGCAGTACTTC.

At least ten counts were recorded for this clonotype. The gene calls are TRBV6-5 and TRBJ2-7; D perhaps matches TRBD2 (6 bases). V shed 8 bases and J shed 7 bases, with 21 bases lying between them. The CDR3 runs 14 residues. CDR1 and CDR2 (germline): MNHEY, SVGAGI. The CDR3 DNA is TGTGCCAGCTCCCACCCCGCGGGGACTGGGGAGCAGTACGTC. Its translation: CASSHPAGTGEQYV.